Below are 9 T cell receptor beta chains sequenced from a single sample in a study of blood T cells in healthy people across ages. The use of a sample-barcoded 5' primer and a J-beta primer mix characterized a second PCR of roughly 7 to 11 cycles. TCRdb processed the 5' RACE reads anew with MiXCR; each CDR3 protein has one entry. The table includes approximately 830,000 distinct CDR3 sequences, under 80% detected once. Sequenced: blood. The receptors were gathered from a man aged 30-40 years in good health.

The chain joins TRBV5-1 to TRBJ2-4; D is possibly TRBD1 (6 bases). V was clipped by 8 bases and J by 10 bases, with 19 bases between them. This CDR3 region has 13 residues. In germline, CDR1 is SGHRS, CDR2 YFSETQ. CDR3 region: CARVRTVSIIQYF. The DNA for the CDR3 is TGCGCCAGAGTAAGGACAGTCTCAATAATTCAGTACTTC.

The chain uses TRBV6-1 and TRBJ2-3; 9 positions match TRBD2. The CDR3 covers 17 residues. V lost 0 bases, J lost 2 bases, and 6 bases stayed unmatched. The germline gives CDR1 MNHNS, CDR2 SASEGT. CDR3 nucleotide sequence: TGTGCCAGCAGTGAAGCGGTGGTAGCGGGGGACACAGATACGCAGTATTTT. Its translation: CASSEAVVAGDTDTQYF.

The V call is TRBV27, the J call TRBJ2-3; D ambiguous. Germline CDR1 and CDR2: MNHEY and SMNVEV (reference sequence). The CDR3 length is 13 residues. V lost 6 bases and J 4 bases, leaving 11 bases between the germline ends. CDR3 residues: CASSRPGSDTQYF. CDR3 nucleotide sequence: TGTGCCAGCAGCCGCCCTGGGTCAGATACGCAGTATTTT.

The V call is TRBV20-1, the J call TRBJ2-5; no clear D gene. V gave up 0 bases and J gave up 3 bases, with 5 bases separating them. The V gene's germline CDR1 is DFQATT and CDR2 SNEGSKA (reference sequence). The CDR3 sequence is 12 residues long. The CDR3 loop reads CSARDLEETQYF. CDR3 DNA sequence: TGCAGTGCTAGAGATTTGGAAGAGACCCAGTACTTC.

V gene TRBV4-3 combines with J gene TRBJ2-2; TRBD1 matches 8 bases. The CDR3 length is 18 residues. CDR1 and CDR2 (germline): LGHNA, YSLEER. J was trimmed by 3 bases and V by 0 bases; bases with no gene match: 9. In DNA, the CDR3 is TGCGCCAGCAGCCAAGACAGGGGGCATCCCTCTTACACCGGGGAGCTGTTTTTT. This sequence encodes CASSQDRGHPSYTGELFF.

DNA of the CDR3: TGTGCCACCAGCATAGATGACAGGGGCCCTGGTGATACGCAGTATTTT. As protein: CATSIDDRGPGDTQYF. The rearrangement links TRBV15 to TRBJ2-3; 8 bases are shared with TRBD1. Germline V gene data show CDR1 as LNHNV and CDR2 as YYDKDF (reference sequence). V gave up 4 bases and J gave up 6 bases; unmatched junction bases: 12. This CDR3 region has 16 residues.

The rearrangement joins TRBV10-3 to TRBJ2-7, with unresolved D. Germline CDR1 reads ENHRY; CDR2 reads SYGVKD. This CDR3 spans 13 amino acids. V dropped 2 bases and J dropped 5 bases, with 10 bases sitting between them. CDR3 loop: CAISELAANEQYF. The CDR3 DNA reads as TGTGCCATCAGTGAGCTGGCGGCTAACGAGCAGTACTTC.

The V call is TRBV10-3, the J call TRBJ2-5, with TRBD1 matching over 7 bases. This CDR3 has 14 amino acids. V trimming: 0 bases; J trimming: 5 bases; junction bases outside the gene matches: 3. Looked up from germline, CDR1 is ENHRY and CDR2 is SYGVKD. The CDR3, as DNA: TGTGCCATCAGTGAGTCCGACAGGGCGGAGACCCAGTACTTC. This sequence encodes CAISESDRAETQYF.

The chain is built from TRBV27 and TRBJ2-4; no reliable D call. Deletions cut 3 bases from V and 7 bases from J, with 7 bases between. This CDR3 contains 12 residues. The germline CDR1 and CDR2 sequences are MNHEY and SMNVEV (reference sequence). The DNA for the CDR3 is TGTGCCAGCAGTTTTGATAGGAACATTCAGTACTTC. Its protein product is CASSFDRNIQYF.